A selection of T cell receptor beta chains follows, all from one sample in a study of resident and recirculating memory T cells in vitiligo. Measured with immunoSEQ multiplex PCR; TCRdb has only the in-frame clones, and not every one. The sample lists 70,000 or so clones; about 89% were seen once. Input material: blood. All receptors derive from a male donor with vitiligo. CDR3s include the opening cysteine and the closing phenylalanine or tryptophan. D genes are given only for firm matches. Clone size is shown for a subset of rows, as once, few, many or a class of expanded clone.

abundance	v_gene	d_gene	j_gene	CDR3nt	CDR3aa
NA	TRBV9	TRBD2	TRBJ2-3	TGTGCCAGCAGCGTAGCGGGGGGGGCGGCAGATACGCAGTATTTT	CASSVAGGAADTQYF
NA	TRBV7-2	TRBD2	TRBJ2-3	TGTGCCAGCAGCCCCCGTCGGGGGGGACTTGGAGATACGCAGTATTTT	CASSPRRGGLGDTQYF
NA	TRBV7-2	NA	TRBJ1-5	TGTGCCAGCAGCCCCCGCGGAGGCGCGGGTAGCAATCAGCCCCAGCATTTT	CASSPRGGAGSNQPQHF
NA	TRBV30	NA	TRBJ2-3	TGTGCCTGGAGCAGGGAGGGGGGAACAGATACGCAGTATTTT	CAWSREGGTDTQYF
few	TRBV19	NA	TRBJ1-2	TGTGCCAGTAGTCCAGCCAACCTGGGTTCAGGTGGCTACACCTTC	CASSPANLGSGGYTF
NA	TRBV11-3	TRBD1	TRBJ2-2	TGTGCCAGCAGCTTAGGAGAGGGGACAGGGCGAACCGGGGAGCTGTTTTTT	CASSLGEGTGRTGELFF
NA	TRBV7-2	TRBD1	TRBJ1-5	TGTGCCAGCAGCTTAGGGACAGGGGGCGAAACACCCCAGCATTTT	CASSLGTGGETPQHF
medium-sized	TRBV6-4	TRBD2	TRBJ2-3	TGTGCCAGCAGTGACACTAGCGGGGGTGGAGATACGCAGTATTTT	CASSDTSGGGDTQYF
NA	TRBV7-9	NA	TRBJ2-6	TGTGCCAGCAGCTTAGAATCCACTGGGGCCAACGTCCTGACTTTC	CASSLESTGANVLTF
NA	TRBV29-1	NA	TRBJ1-5	TGCAGCGTTAACACGGGCCAGGGAGGGGCCAATCAGCCCCAGCATTTT	CSVNTGQGGANQPQHF
NA	TRBV30	TRBD1	TRBJ2-7	TGTGCCTGGGGAGACAGGGGGAGAACCCACGAGCAGTACTTC	CAWGDRGRTHEQYF
NA	TRBV7-8	NA	TRBJ2-7	TGTGCCAGCAGCTTACCTCCTTTGATTCGCGGGGTTAACTACGAGCAGTACTTC	CASSLPPLIRGVNYEQYF
NA	TRBV9	NA	TRBJ2-5	TGTGCCAGCAGCGCCGCGTGGAGGTTGCCCGAGACCCAGTACTTC	CASSAAWRLPETQYF
NA	TRBV10-3	TRBD2	TRBJ2-3	TGTGCCATCAGTGATCTCGGGGGGGCAGATACGCAGTATTTT	CAISDLGGADTQYF
NA	TRBV6-6	TRBD2	TRBJ2-7	TGTGCCAGCAGTTGGGGACTAGCGGGGGGCTACGAGCAGTACTTC	CASSWGLAGGYEQYF
NA	TRBV4-1	NA	TRBJ1-3	TGCGCCAGCAGCCAAGATCTAGAGGGAAGGGCTGGAAACACCATATATTTT	CASSQDLEGRAGNTIYF
NA	TRBV19	TRBD1	TRBJ1-3	TGTGCCAGTAGCCAACCGGGACAGCTCTCTGGAAACACCATATATTTT	CASSQPGQLSGNTIYF
NA	TRBV2	NA	TRBJ1-2	TGTGCCAGCAGTAAGGACATAAACTATGGCTACACCTTC	CASSKDINYGYTF
NA	TRBV28	TRBD2	TRBJ2-2	TGTGCCAGCAACGGGGGGGGGTTACCGACCGGGGAGCTGTTTTTT	CASNGGGLPTGELFF
NA	TRBV7-7	TRBD1	TRBJ2-7	TGTGCCAGCAGCCCGGGGACAGCAAAAGAGCAGTACTTC	CASSPGTAKEQYF
NA	TRBV7-8	NA	TRBJ1-5	TGTGCCAGCAGCCCGCCAGGGGTCCAGCCCCAGCATTTT	CASSPPGVQPQHF
NA	TRBV28	TRBD2	TRBJ2-5	TGTGCCAGCAGGTCCCTGACTAGCGGAAAATACCAAGAGACCCAGTACTTC	CASRSLTSGKYQETQYF